The entry that follows covers one T cell receptor (beta chain) sequence. In its sample, this clonotype was seen many times. Its antigen target is currently unknown. No base qualities exist here, and no much larger clone lies one base off it. From its cysteine to its phenylalanine, the CDR3 spans 12 amino acids. The read is trimmed to its CDR3 DNA, 36 bases read in frame from base 1. According to the germline V gene, CDR1 reads ENHRY and CDR2 reads SYGVKD. V sheds 0 bases and J sheds 4 bases, leaving 3 bases between their ends. Patients chosen for sequencing had shown expansion of CD8+CD57+ cells by flow cytometry. All patients had severe acquired aplastic anemia diagnosed by International Study of Aplastic Anemia and Agranulocytosis and Camitta criteria. Patients had received no therapy at the time of blood sampling. The study deep-sequenced TCR repertoires of sorted CD4+ and CD8+ blood T cells from severe aplastic anemia patients and healthy subjects. Patients were enrolled in the USA under clinicaltrials.gov protocols 00001620, 01623167, 00001397, 00071045, 00081523 and 00961064. Ficoll-Paque density gradient centrifugation was used to isolate peripheral blood mononuclear cells. CD4+ and CD8+ T cells were sorted by FACS or magnetic beads before DNA extraction.

TCR beta VDJ combination and CDR3 sequence profiling used genomic DNA as the template. An Illumina HiSeq 2000 was used for TCR repertoire sequencing. Under the source paper's analysis protocol: Repertoires were assessed using TRBV/TRBJ rearrangement plots, CDR3 size and DJ length profiles, and Simpson's diversity index. Whichever DNA sequence was most abundant in the deep sequencing data was defined as the immunodominant clone. CDR3 amino acid sequences were screened for sharing across subjects and were compared with published repertoires and the VDJdb database. TCRdb ran its own pipeline on the public reads, namely fastp trimming at Q25 and MiXCR clone calling, and kept in-frame beta chains. Under each unique CDR3 protein, matching rows form one entry showing the most common genes and DNA. The V and J calls and clone size come from TCRdb's table, not from the authors' own analysis. The sample contains approximately 300,000 distinct CDR3 sequences, around three fifths of them found a single time. The top ten constitute roughly 1.3% of the sample.

This entry is derived from a study of CD8+CD57+ T cells in acquired aplastic anemia (dated by TCRdb to 2016 to 2019). General notes on the study: Extracted DNA from sorted CD4+ and CD8+ cells averaged around 3.4 ug, ranging from 0.2 to 27.4 ug. CD8+CD57+ expansion was defined as a frequency above the mean frequency observed in healthy subjects. Points the paper makes about the study in general: Patients and healthy controls showed no significant difference in CD8+ Simpson's diversity (P=0.060). Although twenty-nine CD8+ CDR3 sequences were shared by patients and controls, these sequences appeared highly expressed in patients and within the immunodominant clones of patients.

The clonotype comes from a human donor with aplastic anemia. The V and J genes are TRBV10-3 and TRBJ2-5; the D gene assignment is ambiguous. The source material was sorted CD4+, CD8+, or CD8+CD57+ T cells (not recorded which) from PBMCs. The sequenced DNA: TGTGCCATCAGTGAGTCCGGAGAGACCCAGTACTTC. The translation is CAISESGETQYF.